These 9 T cell receptor beta chains were all obtained from the same sample, sequenced in a study of CD8 T cells in ankylosing spondylitis. Broader study findings: Within ankylosing spondylitis blood, a TCR beta motif made up of roughly eight highly homologous variants appeared to be characteristic.

Antigens of these TCRs are unknown. TCRdb passed the 5' RACE reads through MiXCR, listing each CDR3 protein once. This table holds hundreds of thousands of distinct CDR3 sequences, approximately 20% found once. The sequenced sample was blood, either unsorted or a sorted T cell fraction (not recorded which). The origin of the receptors is a male donor with ankylosing spondylitis.

This clonotype was seen only a few times. The chain combines TRBV29-1 with TRBJ2-7; D remains unclear. Germline assignment: CDR1 SQVTM and CDR2 ANQGSEA. This CDR3 contains 12 residues. Trimming shortened V by 4 bases and J by 2 bases, and 9 bases separated the two germline ends. CDR3 in DNA: TGCAGCGTTGGGCAATCAGCCTACGAGCAGTACTTC. Translating gives CSVGQSAYEQYF.

The chain uses TRBV7-2 and TRBJ2-1; 13 bases align to TRBD2. Germline values: CDR1 SGHTA, CDR2 FQGNSA. Losses at the gene ends were 1 base for V and 4 bases for J; bases not matched to a gene: 4. This CDR3 region has 17 residues. The CDR3, as DNA: TGTGCCAGCAGCTTAGGGACTAGCGGGAGTTATTACAATGAGCAGTTCTTC. It translates to CASSLGTSGSYYNEQFF.

This clonotype has at least ten counts. This chain uses TRBV12-3 or TRBV12-4 with TRBJ2-7; 8 nucleotides line up with TRBD2. The CDR3 totals 13 residues. Germline trimming cut 7 bases from V and 0 bases from J; bases unmatched to any gene: 2. CDR3 bases: TGTGCCAGCACCCTAGCGGGCTCCTACGAGCAGTACTTC. Protein: CASTLAGSYEQYF.

The chain recombines TRBV27 with TRBJ2-7; D could derive from TRBD1 or TRBD2 (5 bases each). V was pared by 0 bases and J by 0 bases, with 9 bases between. Germline V gene data show CDR1 as MNHEY and CDR2 as SMNVEV (reference sequence). The CDR3 sequence is 15 residues long. The CDR3 region is CASSLSRDGSYEQYF. The CDR3 DNA is TGTGCCAGCAGTTTATCCCGGGACGGCTCCTACGAGCAGTACTTC.

The J gene is TRBJ1-1, the V gene TRBV7-8; no clear D. The CDR3 contains 15 residues. The V gene lost 1 base and the J gene lost 1 base, with 10 bases spanning the gap. Germline V gene sequence: CDR1 SGHVS, CDR2 FQNEAQ. In nucleotides, the CDR3 is TGTGCCAGCAGCTTAGTGGGCCCAAGGAACACTGAAGCTTTCTTT. It specifies CASSLVGPRNTEAFF.

This clonotype was seen a handful of times. The CDR3 DNA sequence: TGCAGTGCTCGAAGTGTAGGGGTGGGGGGCAATCAGCCCCAGCATTTT. Encoded protein: CSARSVGVGGNQPQHF. V gene TRBV20-1 combines with J gene TRBJ1-5; possibly TRBD1 for D (5 bases). Germline lookup yields CDR1 DFQATT and CDR2 SNEGSKA (reference sequence). The CDR3 sequence is 16 residues long. V lost 5 bases, J lost 2 bases, and 19 bases lay in between.

The rearrangement uses TRBV11-2 and TRBJ2-1; 7 positions match TRBD2. Germline trimming cut 4 bases from V and 8 bases from J; bases unmatched to any gene: 8. This CDR3 region has 14 residues. Germline V gene sequence: CDR1 SGHAT, CDR2 FQNNGV. CDR3 residues: CASSSTGGWDEQFF. In DNA, the CDR3 is TGTGCCAGCAGCTCTACGGGAGGATGGGATGAGCAGTTCTTC.

The chain carries TRBV27 and TRBJ2-7; D remains unclear. The CDR3 is 14 amino acids. V gave up 2 bases and J gave up 0 bases, with 8 bases separating them. Germline V gene data show CDR1 as MNHEY and CDR2 as SMNVEV (reference sequence). CDR3 residues: CASSLSWTSYEQYF. The CDR3 nucleotides read TGTGCCAGCAGTTTAAGTTGGACCTCCTACGAGCAGTACTTC.

The sample holds one count of this clonotype. The limits of the CDR3 on the DNA are not certain, so only TCRdb's listed CDR3 is given. CDR3 amino acids: CASILGPLRGNEQFF. V and J are TRBV2 and TRBJ2-1; the D call in the table, TRBD1, was not verified against the DNA. CDR1 and CDR2 from the germline V gene are SNHLY and FYNNEI. The CDR3 totals 15 residues, both ends included.